This T cell receptor beta chain was retrieved from a study of CD4 and CD8 cells across lung adenocarcinoma regions. The patients had localized lung adenocarcinoma, a non-small cell subtype. TCRdb independently ran MiXCR on the PCR reads; one entry per CDR3 protein. The repertoire holds some 11,000 distinct CDR3 sequences, roughly 48% seen once, with 20% to 30% in the top ten. This CDR3 comprises 15 residues. Germline V gives CDR1 SEHNR, CDR2 FQNEAQ (reference sequence). The germline V and J ends were trimmed by 5 bases and 5 bases, with 16 bases remaining between them. This clonotype occurred a few times.

The receptor was derived from a female donor with lung adenocarcinoma. The CD4 and CD8 labels of this study may be unreliable. V and J are TRBV7-9 and TRBJ2-1, with D perhaps TRBD1 or TRBD2 (5 bases each). The sample taken for sequencing was CD8+ T cells from the margin of a lung tumor. CDR3 bases: TGTGCCAGCAGCGCCTTTAAGACAGCGGACAATGAGCAGTTCTTC. This codes for CASSAFKTADNEQFF. Full variable domain (missing parts from reference TRBV7-9 and TRBJ2-1): DTGVSQNPRHKITKRGQNVTFRCDPISEHNRLYWYRQTLGQGPEFLTYFQNEAQLEKSRLLSDRFSAERPKGSFSTLEIQRTEQGDSAMYLCASSAFKTADNEQFFGPGTRLTVL.